This note documents a single T cell receptor beta chain sequence. Its antigen is not known. MiXCR, applied by TCRdb to the 5' RACE reads, yields one record per CDR3 protein. The sample carries fewer than 250,000 distinct CDR3 sequences, around 15% recorded once. The J segment lost 2 bases and the V segment lost 5 bases, leaving 4 bases of the junction unmatched. The CDR3 is 15 residues long. Germline V gene data show CDR1 as MNHEY and CDR2 as SMNVEV (reference sequence). This specimen belongs to a study of identical twins. Study results and caveats: Fewer insertions were carried by abundant cord blood beta clonotypes, but none was seen in memory repertoires.

This same sample was also part of a study on T cells expressing NK-cell markers. That paper notes: One of eight sequenced donors was HCMV-seronegative; the other seven were seropositive.

The chain links TRBV27 to TRBJ2-1; 9 bases fit TRBD2. Sequencing was done on a sample of CD8+ T cells sorted from blood. The clonotype comes from a woman younger than 35 in good health. Here the CDR3 reads CASSLIAGAYNEQFF. CDR3 nucleotide sequence: TGTGCCAGCAGTCTGATAGCGGGGGCCTACAATGAGCAGTTCTTC.